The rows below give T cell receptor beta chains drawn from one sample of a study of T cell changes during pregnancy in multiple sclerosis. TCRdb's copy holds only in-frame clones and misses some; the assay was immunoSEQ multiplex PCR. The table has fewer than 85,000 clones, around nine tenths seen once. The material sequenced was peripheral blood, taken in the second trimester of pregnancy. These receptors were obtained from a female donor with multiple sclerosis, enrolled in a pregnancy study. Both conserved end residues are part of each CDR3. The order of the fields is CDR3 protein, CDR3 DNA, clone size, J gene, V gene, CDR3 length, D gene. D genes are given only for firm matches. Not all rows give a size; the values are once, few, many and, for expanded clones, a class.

CASSLPGAEGYTF TGTGCCAGCAGCTTGCCAGGGGCCGAGGGCTACACCTTC - TRBJ1-2 TRBV5-4 13 -
CASSLQTGLNTEAFF TGTGCCAGCAGCCTACAGACAGGGTTGAACACTGAAGCTTTCTTT - TRBJ1-1 TRBV7-2 15 TRBD1
CASSVLAGVTDTQYF TGTGCCAGCAGTGTGCTAGCGGGAGTTACAGATACGCAGTATTTT once TRBJ2-3 TRBV28 15 TRBD2
CASSEPTIRTEGTDTQYF TGTGCCAGCAGTGAACCAACTATACGGACAGAAGGCACAGATACGCAGTATTTT - TRBJ2-3 TRBV6-1 18 -
CASGLRLAGGSLAKNIQYF TGTGCTAGTGGTCTGCGACTAGCGGGAGGGTCTTTAGCCAAAAACATTCAGTACTTC - TRBJ2-4 TRBV12-5 19 TRBD2
CASSSYRGQQIEQFF TGTGCCAGCAGTTCCTACAGGGGTCAGCAGATTGAGCAGTTCTTC - TRBJ2-1 TRBV27 15 TRBD1
CASSLWASGDERYF TGTGCCAGCAGCTTATGGGCTAGCGGGGATGAGAGGTACTTC - TRBJ2-7 TRBV7-2 14 TRBD2
CASSFSGQGNSPLHF TGTGCCAGCAGTTTTTCGGGACAGGGTAATTCACCCCTCCACTTT - TRBJ1-6 TRBV27 15 TRBD1
CASSRGTGRTEAFF TGTGCCAGCAGCCGCGGGACAGGGCGAACTGAAGCTTTCTTT once TRBJ1-1 TRBV28 14 TRBD1
CASSYWPGLAGEQYF TGTGCCAGCAGTTATTGGCCCGGACTAGCGGGCGAGCAGTACTTC - TRBJ2-7 TRBV28 15 TRBD2
CAISGRGDNEQFF TGTGCCATTAGCGGGAGGGGGGACAATGAGCAGTTCTTC - TRBJ2-1 TRBV19 13 TRBD2
CASNADREYGYTF TGTGCCAGCAACGCCGACCGGGAGTATGGCTACACCTTC - TRBJ1-2 TRBV5-4 13 -
CASSVRGGARAYNEQFF TGTGCCAGCAGCGTACGGGGCGGGGCTAGAGCCTACAATGAGCAGTTCTTC - TRBJ2-1 TRBV9 17 -
CASSLSWRNSYNEQFF TGTGCCAGCAGTTTATCGTGGCGGAACTCCTACAATGAGCAGTTCTTC - TRBJ2-1 TRBV27 16 -
CSVGTGGAGELFF TGCAGCGTTGGAACAGGGGGTGCCGGGGAGCTGTTTTTT - TRBJ2-2 TRBV29-1 13 TRBD1
CASSLTGGGVGNTEAFF TGTGCCAGCAGCTTGACAGGGGGCGGGGTAGGGAACACTGAAGCTTTCTTT - TRBJ1-1 TRBV5-6 17 TRBD1
CASTDYGGGRWNTGELFF TGTGCCAGCACCGACTACGGAGGGGGCAGGTGGAACACCGGGGAGCTGTTTTTT - TRBJ2-2 TRBV7-9 18 -
CASSLFAEGVNEKLFF TGTGCCAGCAGCTTATTTGCCGAAGGGGTTAATGAAAAACTGTTTTTT - TRBJ1-4 TRBV5-6 16 -
CASSLIGGATYNEQFF TGCGCCAGCAGCTTGATAGGCGGTGCGACCTACAATGAGCAGTTCTTC - TRBJ2-1 TRBV5-1 16 -
CASSDSWNEQFF TGTGCCAGCAGTGACAGTTGGAATGAGCAGTTCTTC once TRBJ2-1 TRBV2 12 -
CASSKTSSETQYF TGTGCCAGCAGCAAGACTAGCAGCGAGACCCAGTACTTC - TRBJ2-5 TRBV7-2 13 TRBD2
CASSYYRNNEQFF TGTGCCAGCAGTTACTATAGAAACAATGAGCAGTTCTTC - TRBJ2-1 TRBV6-6 13 -
CASMGGQNYGYTF TGTGCCAGTATGGGGGGACAGAACTATGGCTACACCTTC - TRBJ1-2 TRBV19 13 TRBD1
CASSPGSNTGELFF TGTGCCAGCAGCCCCGGGTCTAACACCGGGGAGCTGTTTTTT - TRBJ2-2 TRBV7-2 14 -